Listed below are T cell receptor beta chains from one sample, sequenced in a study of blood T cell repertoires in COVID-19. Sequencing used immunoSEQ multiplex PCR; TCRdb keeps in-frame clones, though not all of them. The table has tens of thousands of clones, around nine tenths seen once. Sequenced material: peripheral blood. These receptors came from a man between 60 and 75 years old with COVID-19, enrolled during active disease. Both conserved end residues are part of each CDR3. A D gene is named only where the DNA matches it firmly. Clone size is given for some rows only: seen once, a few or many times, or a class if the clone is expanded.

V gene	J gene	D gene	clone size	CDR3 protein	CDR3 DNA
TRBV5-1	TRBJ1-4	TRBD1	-	CASSFATGAIEKLFF	TGCGCCAGCAGCTTTGCGACAGGGGCGATTGAAAAACTGTTTTTT
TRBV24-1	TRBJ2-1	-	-	CATSDSHMIYNEQFF	TGTGCCACCAGTGATTCGCACATGATCTACAATGAGCAGTTCTTC
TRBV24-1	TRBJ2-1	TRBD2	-	CATSEVAGFANEQFF	TGTGCCACCAGTGAAGTAGCGGGCTTCGCCAATGAGCAGTTCTTC
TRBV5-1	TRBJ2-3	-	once	CASTPTASSDTQYF	TGCGCCAGCACACCGACAGCCAGCAGCGATACGCAGTATTTT
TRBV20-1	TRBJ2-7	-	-	CSASTTGAYYEQYF	TGCAGTGCTAGTACGACAGGTGCCTACTACGAGCAGTACTTC
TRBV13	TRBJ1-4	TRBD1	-	CASSYYRGRRSNEKLFF	TGTGCCAGCAGCTATTACAGGGGGCGCAGGTCTAATGAAAAACTGTTTTTT
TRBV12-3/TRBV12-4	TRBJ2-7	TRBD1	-	CAITRTGDYEQYF	TGTGCCATCACCCGGACAGGGGACTACGAGCAGTACTTC
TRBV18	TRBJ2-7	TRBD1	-	CASSPDRVGSYEQYF	TGTGCCAGCTCACCCGACAGGGTGGGCTCCTACGAGCAGTACTTC
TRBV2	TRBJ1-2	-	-	CASSVDISIGYTF	TGTGCCAGCAGTGTCGACATATCTATTGGCTACACCTTC
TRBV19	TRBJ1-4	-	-	CASTSQGHTNEKLFF	TGTGCCAGTACCTCGCAGGGGCACACTAATGAAAAACTGTTTTTT
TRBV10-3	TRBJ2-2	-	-	CAIKGQANGELFF	TGTGCCATCAAGGGGCAGGCTAACGGGGAGCTGTTTTTT
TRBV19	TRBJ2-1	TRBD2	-	CASVLAGEENEQFF	TGTGCCAGTGTTCTAGCGGGAGAGGAGAATGAGCAGTTCTTC
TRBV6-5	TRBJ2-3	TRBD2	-	CAIQREETDTQYF	TGTGCCATACAGCGGGAGGAGACAGATACGCAGTATTTT
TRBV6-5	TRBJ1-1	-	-	CASSYTTRATEAFF	TGTGCCAGCAGTTACACAACGAGGGCCACTGAAGCTTTCTTT
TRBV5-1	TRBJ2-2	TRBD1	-	CASSEGTVNTGELFF	TGCGCCAGCAGCGAGGGGACAGTCAACACCGGGGAGCTGTTTTTT
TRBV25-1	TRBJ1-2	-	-	CASSVLQGRDGYTF	TGTGCCAGCAGTGTACTCCAGGGCCGGGATGGCTACACCTTC
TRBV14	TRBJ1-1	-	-	CASSQGGLLYTEAFF	TGTGCCAGCAGCCAGGGGGGTCTGCTGTACACTGAAGCTTTCTTT
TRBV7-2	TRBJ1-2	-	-	CASSLAGGGYTF	TGTGCCAGCAGCTTAGCAGGGGGTGGCTACACCTTC
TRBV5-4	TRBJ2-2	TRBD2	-	CASSFQREFTGELFF	TGTGCCAGCAGCTTTCAGCGGGAGTTCACCGGGGAGCTGTTTTTT
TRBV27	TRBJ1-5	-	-	CASSLDSTLNQPQHF	TGTGCCAGCAGTCTAGACAGCACTCTCAATCAGCCCCAGCATTTT
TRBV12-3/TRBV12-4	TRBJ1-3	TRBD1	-	CASRGQGGNTIYF	TGTGCCAGCCGGGGACAGGGGGGAAACACCATATATTTT
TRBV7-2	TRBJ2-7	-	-	CASSLVQGGSYEQYF	TGTGCCAGCAGCTTAGTACAGGGCGGTTCCTACGAGCAGTACTTC
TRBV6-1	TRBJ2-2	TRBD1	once	CASSEAGQGAGELFF	TGTGCCAGCAGTGAAGCAGGACAGGGGGCCGGGGAGCTGTTTTTT
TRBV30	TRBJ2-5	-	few	CAWSGTRVGTQYF	TGTGCCTGGAGCGGGACTCGGGTGGGGACCCAGTACTTC
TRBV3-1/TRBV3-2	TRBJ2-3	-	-	CASSQDEEGGTDTQYF	TGTGCCAGCAGCCAAGATGAGGAAGGGGGCACAGATACGCAGTATTTT
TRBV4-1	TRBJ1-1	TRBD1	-	CASSQRQGPTMNTEAFF	TGCGCCAGCAGCCAGCGACAGGGACCGACTATGAACACTGAAGCTTTCTTT
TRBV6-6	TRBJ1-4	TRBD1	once	CASSHRGGNEKLFF	TGTGCCAGCAGTCACAGGGGCGGAAATGAAAAACTGTTTTTT
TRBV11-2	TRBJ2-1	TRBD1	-	CASSSRTGVAYNEQFF	TGTGCCAGCAGCTCCCGGACAGGGGTAGCCTACAATGAGCAGTTCTTC
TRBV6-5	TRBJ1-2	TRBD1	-	CASSPTGTGYGYTF	TGTGCCAGCAGCCCAACCGGGACAGGATATGGCTACACCTTC
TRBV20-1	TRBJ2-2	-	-	CSASGLSGELFF	TGCAGTGCTAGTGGACTTTCCGGGGAGCTGTTTTTT
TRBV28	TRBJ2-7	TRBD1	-	CASSPGTGENYEQYF	TGTGCCAGCAGTCCCGGGACAGGGGAGAACTACGAGCAGTACTTC
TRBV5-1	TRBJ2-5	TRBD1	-	CASSLAQTGDLETQYF	TGCGCCAGCAGCTTGGCCCAGACAGGGGATTTAGAGACCCAGTACTTC
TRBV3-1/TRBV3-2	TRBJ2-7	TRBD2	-	CASSQESGGPYEQYF	TGTGCCAGCAGCCAAGAGTCGGGAGGGCCTTACGAGCAGTACTTC
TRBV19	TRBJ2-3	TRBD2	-	CASRTSGSVSDTQYF	TGTGCCAGTAGAACTAGCGGGAGTGTCTCAGATACGCAGTATTTT
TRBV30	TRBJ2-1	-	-	CAWSDQGFAYNEQFF	TGTGCCTGGAGCGATCAGGGTTTTGCGTACAATGAGCAGTTCTTC
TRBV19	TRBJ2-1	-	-	CASSIRENEQFF	TGTGCCAGTAGTATTAGGGAGAATGAGCAGTTCTTC
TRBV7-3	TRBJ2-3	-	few	CASSPQSDTQYF	TGTGCCAGCAGCCCTCAGTCGGATACGCAGTATTTT
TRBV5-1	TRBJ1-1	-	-	CASRPGLSNTEAFF	TGCGCCAGCAGGCCCGGACTGTCGAACACTGAAGCTTTCTTT
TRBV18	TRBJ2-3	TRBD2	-	CASSPGSSGSTDTQYF	TGTGCCAGCTCACCCGGCAGTAGCGGGAGCACAGATACGCAGTATTTT
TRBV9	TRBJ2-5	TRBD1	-	CASSPGTGKTQYF	TGTGCCAGCAGTCCCGGGACAGGGAAGACCCAGTACTTC
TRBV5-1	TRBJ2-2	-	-	CASSLVAGLNTGELFF	TGCGCCAGCAGCTTGGTGGCGGGACTGAACACCGGGGAGCTGTTTTTT
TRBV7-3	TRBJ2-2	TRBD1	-	CASSPVGDRGDTGELFF	TGTGCCAGCAGCCCCGTAGGCGACAGGGGGGACACCGGGGAGCTGTTTTTT
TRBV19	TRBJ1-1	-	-	CASKTSAEGTEAFF	TGTGCCAGTAAGACCAGCGCGGAGGGTACTGAAGCTTTCTTT
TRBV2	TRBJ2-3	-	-	CASSTLVTTPDTQYF	TGTGCCAGCAGTACCCTAGTGACCACTCCAGATACGCAGTATTTT
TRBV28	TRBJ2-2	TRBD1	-	CASCPGDRVNTGELFF	TGTGCCAGCTGCCCCGGAGACAGGGTCAACACCGGGGAGCTGTTTTTT
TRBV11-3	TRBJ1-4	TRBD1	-	CASSPITGGNEKLFF	TGTGCCAGCAGCCCCATTACAGGGGGTAATGAAAAACTGTTTTTT
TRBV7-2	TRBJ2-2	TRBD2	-	CASSRRRGILTDTGELFF	TGTGCCAGCAGCCGTAGGCGGGGGATCCTTACCGACACCGGGGAGCTGTTTTTT
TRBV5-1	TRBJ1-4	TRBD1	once	CASSQGVREKLFF	TGCGCCAGCAGCCAGGGGGTCCGGGAAAAACTGTTTTTT